This paragraph covers one T cell receptor (beta chain) sequence. The source of the sample is a study of CD8 T cells in Susac syndrome. Sequencing targeted TCR beta in blood CD8+ and CD4+ T cells. Controls were age- and sex-matched healthy donors. Negative magnetic isolation gave CD8+ and CD4+ cells; FACS enriched CD8+ TEMRA. Germline V lookup: CDR1 SQVTM, CDR2 ANQGSEA. The CDR3 sequence is 12 residues long. V was trimmed by 6 bases and J by 3 bases, leaving 11 bases between them. A quantity of roughly 0.5 to 1 ug RNA underwent reverse transcription using random hexamers. The amplification used immunoSEQ multiplex PCR on TCR beta CDR3; it spanned 54 Vbeta and 13 Jbeta. TCRdb passed the immunoSEQ multiplex PCR reads through MiXCR, listing each CDR3 protein once. The data show about 160,000 distinct CDR3 sequences, over 85% seen once.

The sample taken for sequencing was CD4+ T cells from PBMCs. The V gene is TRBV29-1, the J gene TRBJ2-5; maybe TRBD1 (5 bases). The sequence was collected from a human donor in good health. CDR3 residues: CSVGHSEETQYF. CDR3 sequence (DNA): TGCAGCGTAGGACACTCGGAAGAGACCCAGTACTTC. Full variable domain (missing parts from reference TRBV29-1 and TRBJ2-5): SAVISQKPSRDICQRGTSLTIQCQVDSQVTMMFWYRQQPGQSLTLIATANQGSEATYESGFVIDKFPISRPNLTFSTLTVSNMSPEDSSIYLCSVGHSEETQYFGPGTRLLVL.